A single T cell receptor (beta chain) is shown here with its context. Antigen unknown. The data were obtained in a study of T cells after yellow fever vaccination. Study-level results: Just a small share of clonotypes turned up in the CD4 compartment as well as the CD8 compartment. Reappearance after the booster was observed for most primary-vaccination clones (about 96% CD4, roughly 88% CD8).

It was through 5'RACE template switching that TCR cDNA was made, with a universal primer site and UMIs added. TCRdb re-called the 5' RACE reads with MiXCR, one entry per CDR3 protein. The sample consists of hundreds of thousands of distinct CDR3 sequences, 8.7% of them appearing once. The receptor was derived from a man aged 18 to 29 who received the YFV17D yellow fever vaccine. The material was CD4+ T cells sorted from PBMCs, obtained 5 days after the yellow fever booster vaccination.

The CDR3 spells CASTRSGELFF. CDR3 nucleotides: TGTGCCAGCACCCGGTCGGGGGAGCTGTTTTTT. The V gene is TRBV5-6, the J gene TRBJ2-2; D gene uncertain. The V end was cut by 6 bases, the J end by 8 bases, with 8 bases between. Germline V CDR1 and CDR2: SGHDT, YYEEEE. The CDR3 extends over 11 amino acids.